This T cell receptor beta chain was retrieved from a study of blood T cell repertoires in COVID-19. The data were produced by immunoSEQ multiplex PCR, yet TCRdb's version contains in-frame clones alone and is incomplete. Of 20,000 or so clones in the sample, around 88% were seen once. Trimming took off 4 bases at V and 3 bases at J, with 10 bases between the two ends. The CDR3 runs 13 residues. The source is an older woman with active COVID-19. The specimen was peripheral blood. The chain carries TRBV12-3 or TRBV12-4 and TRBJ2-7, with D possibly being TRBD2 (5 bases). CDR3: CASSWNRGYEQYF. In nucleotides, the CDR3 is TGTGCCAGCAGTTGGAATCGGGGCTACGAGCAGTACTTC.